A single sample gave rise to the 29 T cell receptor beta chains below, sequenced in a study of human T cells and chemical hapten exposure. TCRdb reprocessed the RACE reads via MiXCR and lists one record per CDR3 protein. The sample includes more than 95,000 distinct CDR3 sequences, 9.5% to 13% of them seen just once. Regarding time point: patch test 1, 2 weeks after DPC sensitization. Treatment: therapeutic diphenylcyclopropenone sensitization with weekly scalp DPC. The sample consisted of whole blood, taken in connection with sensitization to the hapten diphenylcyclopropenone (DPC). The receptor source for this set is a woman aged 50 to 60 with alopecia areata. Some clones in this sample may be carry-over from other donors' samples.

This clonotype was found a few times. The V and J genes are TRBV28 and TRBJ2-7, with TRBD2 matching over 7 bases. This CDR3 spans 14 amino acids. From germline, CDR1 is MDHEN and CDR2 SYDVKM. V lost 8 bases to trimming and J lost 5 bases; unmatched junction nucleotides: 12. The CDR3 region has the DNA TGTGCCAGCCTCCCCGTAGGGAGGGGAGACGAGCAGTACTTC. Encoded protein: CASLPVGRGDEQYF.

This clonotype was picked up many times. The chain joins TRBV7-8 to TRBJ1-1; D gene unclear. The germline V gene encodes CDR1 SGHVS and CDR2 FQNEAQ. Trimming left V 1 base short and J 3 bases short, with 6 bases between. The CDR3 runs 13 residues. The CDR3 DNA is TGTGCCAGCAGCTTAGGAGTTTACACTGAAGCTTTCTTT. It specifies CASSLGVYTEAFF.

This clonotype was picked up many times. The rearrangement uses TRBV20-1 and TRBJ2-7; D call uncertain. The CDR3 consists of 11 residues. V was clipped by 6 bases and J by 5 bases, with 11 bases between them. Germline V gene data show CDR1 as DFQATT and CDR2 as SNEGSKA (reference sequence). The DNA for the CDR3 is TGCAGTGCGGAAGGTTCCCACGAGCAGTACTTC. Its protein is CSAEGSHEQYF.

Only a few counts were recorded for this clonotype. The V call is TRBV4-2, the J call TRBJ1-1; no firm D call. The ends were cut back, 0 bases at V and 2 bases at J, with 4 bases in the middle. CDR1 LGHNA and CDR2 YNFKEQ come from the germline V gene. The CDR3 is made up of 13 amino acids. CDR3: CASSQDGNTEAFF. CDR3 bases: TGTGCCAGCAGCCAAGATGGTAACACTGAAGCTTTCTTT.

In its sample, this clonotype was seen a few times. The CDR3 region has the DNA TGTGCCAGCACCCATGGGGATACGCAGTATTTT. This sequence encodes CASTHGDTQYF. The chain employs TRBV6-2 or TRBV6-3 and TRBJ2-3; the D is unclear. This CDR3 has 11 residues. CDR1 is MNHEY and CDR2 is SVGEGT in the germline V gene. Trimming removed 7 bases from V and 6 bases from J, with 8 bases in between.

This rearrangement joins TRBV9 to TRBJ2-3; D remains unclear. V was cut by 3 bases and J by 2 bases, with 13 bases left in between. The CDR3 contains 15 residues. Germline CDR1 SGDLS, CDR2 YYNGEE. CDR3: CASSAIYSLTDTQYF. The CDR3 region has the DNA TGTGCCAGCAGCGCCATTTATTCCCTCACAGATACGCAGTATTTT.

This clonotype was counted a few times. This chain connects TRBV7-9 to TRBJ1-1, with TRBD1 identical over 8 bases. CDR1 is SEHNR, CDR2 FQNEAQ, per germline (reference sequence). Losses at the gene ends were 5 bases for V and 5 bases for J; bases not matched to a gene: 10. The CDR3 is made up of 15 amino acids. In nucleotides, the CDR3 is TGTGCCAGCAGCCAAGAAACAGGGGGAGGAACTGAAGCTTTCTTT. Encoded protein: CASSQETGGGTEAFF. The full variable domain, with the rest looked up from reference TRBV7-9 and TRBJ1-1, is DTGVSQNPRHKITKRGQNVTFRCDPISEHNRLYWYRQTLGQGPEFLTYFQNEAQLEKSRLLSDRFSAERPKGSFSTLEIQRTEQGDSAMYLCASSQETGGGTEAFFGQGTRLTVV.

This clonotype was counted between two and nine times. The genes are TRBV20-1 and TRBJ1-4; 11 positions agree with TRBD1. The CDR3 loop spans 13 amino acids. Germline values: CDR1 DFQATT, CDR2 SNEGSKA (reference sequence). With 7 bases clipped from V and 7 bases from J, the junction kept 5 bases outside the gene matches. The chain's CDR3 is CSVTGQGVEKLFF. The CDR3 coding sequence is TGCAGTGTGACGGGACAGGGGGTTGAAAAACTGTTTTTT.

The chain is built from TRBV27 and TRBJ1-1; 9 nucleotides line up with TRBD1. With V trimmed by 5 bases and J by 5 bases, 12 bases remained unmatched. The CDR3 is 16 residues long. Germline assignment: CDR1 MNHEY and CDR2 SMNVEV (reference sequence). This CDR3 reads CASSLWTGDLRTEAFF. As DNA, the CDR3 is TGTGCCAGCAGTCTATGGACAGGGGACTTGAGGACTGAAGCTTTCTTT.

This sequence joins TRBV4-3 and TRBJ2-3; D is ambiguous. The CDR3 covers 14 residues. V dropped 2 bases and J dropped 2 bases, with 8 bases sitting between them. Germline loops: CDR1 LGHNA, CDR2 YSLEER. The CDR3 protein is CASSQTAFTDTQYF. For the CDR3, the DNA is TGCGCCAGCAGCCAAACCGCATTCACAGATACGCAGTATTTT.

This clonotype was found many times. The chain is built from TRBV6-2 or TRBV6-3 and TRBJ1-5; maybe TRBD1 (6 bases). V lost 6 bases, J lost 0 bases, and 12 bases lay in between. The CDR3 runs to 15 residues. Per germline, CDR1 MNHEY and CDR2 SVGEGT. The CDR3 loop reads CASSSYRVSNQPQHF. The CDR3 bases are TGTGCCAGCAGCTCCTACAGGGTTAGCAATCAGCCCCAGCATTTT.

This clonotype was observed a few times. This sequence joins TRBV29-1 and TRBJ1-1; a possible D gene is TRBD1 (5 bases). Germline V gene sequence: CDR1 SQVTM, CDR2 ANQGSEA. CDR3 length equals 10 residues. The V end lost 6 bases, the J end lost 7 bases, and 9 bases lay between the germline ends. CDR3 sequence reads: CSVRQSEAFF. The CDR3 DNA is TGCAGCGTGAGACAGAGTGAAGCTTTCTTT. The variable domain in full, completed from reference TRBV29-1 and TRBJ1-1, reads SAVISQKPSRDICQRGTSLTIQCQVDSQVTMMFWYRQQPGQSLTLIATANQGSEATYESGFVIDKFPISRPNLTFSTLTVSNMSPEDSSIYLCSVRQSEAFFGQGTRLTVV.

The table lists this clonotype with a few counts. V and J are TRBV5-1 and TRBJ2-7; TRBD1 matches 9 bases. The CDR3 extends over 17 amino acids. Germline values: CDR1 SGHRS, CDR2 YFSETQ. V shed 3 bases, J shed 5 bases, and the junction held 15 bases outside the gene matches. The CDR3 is CASSSRGTGIRFNEQYF. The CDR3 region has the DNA TGCGCCAGCAGCTCCCGAGGGACAGGGATTAGGTTTAACGAGCAGTACTTC.

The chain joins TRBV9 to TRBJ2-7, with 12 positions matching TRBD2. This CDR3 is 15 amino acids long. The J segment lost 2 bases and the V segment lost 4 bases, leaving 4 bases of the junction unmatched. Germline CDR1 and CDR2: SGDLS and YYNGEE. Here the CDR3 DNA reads TGTGCCAGCAGCCCCGGACTAGCGGGGCCCTACGAGCAGTACTTC. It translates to CASSPGLAGPYEQYF.

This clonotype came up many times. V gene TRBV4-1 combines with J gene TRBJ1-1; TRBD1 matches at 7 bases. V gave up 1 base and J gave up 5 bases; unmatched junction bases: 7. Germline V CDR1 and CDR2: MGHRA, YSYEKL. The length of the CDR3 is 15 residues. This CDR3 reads CASSQGKGGSTEAFF. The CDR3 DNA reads TGCGCCAGCAGCCAAGGTAAAGGGGGCTCAACTGAAGCTTTCTTT.

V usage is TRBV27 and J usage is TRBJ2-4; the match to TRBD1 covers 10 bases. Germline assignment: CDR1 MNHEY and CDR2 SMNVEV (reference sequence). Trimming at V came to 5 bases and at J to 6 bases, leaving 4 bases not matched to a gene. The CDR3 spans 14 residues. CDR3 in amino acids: CASSLGQGINIQYF. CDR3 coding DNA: TGTGCCAGCAGTCTGGGACAGGGGATAAACATTCAGTACTTC.

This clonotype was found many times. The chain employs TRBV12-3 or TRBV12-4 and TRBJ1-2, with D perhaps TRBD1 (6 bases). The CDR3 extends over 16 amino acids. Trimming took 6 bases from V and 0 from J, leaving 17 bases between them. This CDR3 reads CASRSRTARSNYGYTF. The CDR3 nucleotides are TGTGCCAGCAGATCGAGGACAGCCAGATCTAACTATGGCTACACCTTC.

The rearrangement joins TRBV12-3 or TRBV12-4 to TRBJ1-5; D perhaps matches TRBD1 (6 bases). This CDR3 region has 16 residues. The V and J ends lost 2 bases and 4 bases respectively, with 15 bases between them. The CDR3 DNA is TGTGCCAGCAGTTTAAAGGGGACACCTGGAAATCAGCCCCAGCATTTT. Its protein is CASSLKGTPGNQPQHF.

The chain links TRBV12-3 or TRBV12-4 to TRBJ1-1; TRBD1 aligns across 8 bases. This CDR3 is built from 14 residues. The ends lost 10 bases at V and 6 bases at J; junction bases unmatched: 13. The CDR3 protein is CATRPTGGSAEAFF. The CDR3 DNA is TGTGCCACCCGACCCACAGGGGGGAGTGCTGAAGCTTTCTTT.

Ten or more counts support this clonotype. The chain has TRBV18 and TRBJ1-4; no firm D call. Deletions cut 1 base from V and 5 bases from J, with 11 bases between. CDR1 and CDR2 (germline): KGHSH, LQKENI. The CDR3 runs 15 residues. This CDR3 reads CASSPRRATNEKLFF. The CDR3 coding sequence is TGTGCCAGCTCACCACGGAGGGCGACCAATGAAAAACTGTTTTTT.

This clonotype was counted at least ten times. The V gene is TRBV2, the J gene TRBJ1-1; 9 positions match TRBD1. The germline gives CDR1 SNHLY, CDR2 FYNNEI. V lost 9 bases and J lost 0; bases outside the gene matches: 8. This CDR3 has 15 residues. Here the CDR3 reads CASTGGRVLNTEAFF. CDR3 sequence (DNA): TGTGCCAGTACAGGGGGCCGTGTTTTGAACACTGAAGCTTTCTTT.

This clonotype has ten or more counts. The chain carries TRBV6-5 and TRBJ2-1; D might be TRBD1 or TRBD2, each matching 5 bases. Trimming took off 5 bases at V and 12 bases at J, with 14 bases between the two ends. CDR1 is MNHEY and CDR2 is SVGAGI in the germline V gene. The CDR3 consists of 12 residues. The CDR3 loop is CASSTTNGAQFF. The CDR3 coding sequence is TGTGCCAGCAGTACCACGAACGGGGCGCAGTTCTTC.

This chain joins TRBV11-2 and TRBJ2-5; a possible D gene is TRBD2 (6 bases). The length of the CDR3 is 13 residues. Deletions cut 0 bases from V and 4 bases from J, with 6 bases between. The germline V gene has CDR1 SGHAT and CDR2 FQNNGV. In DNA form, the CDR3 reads TGTGCCAGCAGCTTAGAGGGAGGAGAGACCCAGTACTTC. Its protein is CASSLEGGETQYF.

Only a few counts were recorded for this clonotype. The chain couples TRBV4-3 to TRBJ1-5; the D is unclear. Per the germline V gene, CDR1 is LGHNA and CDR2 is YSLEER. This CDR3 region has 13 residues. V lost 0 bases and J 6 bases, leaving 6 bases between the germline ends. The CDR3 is CASSQDKGQPQHF. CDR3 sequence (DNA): TGCGCCAGCAGCCAAGATAAGGGTCAGCCCCAGCATTTT.

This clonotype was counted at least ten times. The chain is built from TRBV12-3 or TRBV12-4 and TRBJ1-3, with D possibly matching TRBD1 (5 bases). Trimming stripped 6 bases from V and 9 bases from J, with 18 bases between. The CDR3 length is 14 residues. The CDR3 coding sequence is TGTGCCAGCAGGCGGGACGGCCCCCGAGGCACCATATATTTT. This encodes CASRRDGPRGTIYF.

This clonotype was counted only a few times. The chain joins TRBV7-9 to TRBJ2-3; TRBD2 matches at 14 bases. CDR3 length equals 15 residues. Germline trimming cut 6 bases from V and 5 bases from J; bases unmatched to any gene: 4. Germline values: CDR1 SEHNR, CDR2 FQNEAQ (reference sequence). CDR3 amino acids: CASSTGLAGGDTQYF. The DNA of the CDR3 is TGTGCCAGCAGTACCGGACTAGCGGGGGGAGATACGCAGTATTTT.

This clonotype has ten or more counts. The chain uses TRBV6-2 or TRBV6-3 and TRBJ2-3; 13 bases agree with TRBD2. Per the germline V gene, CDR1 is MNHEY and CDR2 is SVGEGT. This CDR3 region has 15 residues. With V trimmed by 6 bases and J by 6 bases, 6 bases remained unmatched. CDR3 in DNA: TGTGCCAGCAGCGGGACTAGCGGGGTCGGTGATACGCAGTATTTT. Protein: CASSGTSGVGDTQYF.

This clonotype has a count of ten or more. The CDR3 coding sequence is TGTGCCAGCAGCTTAGGTCGGGACGGAATGGCCAATCAGCCCCAGCATTTT. The encoded protein is CASSLGRDGMANQPQHF. The chain carries TRBV11-2 and TRBJ1-5; D is perhaps TRBD1 (5 bases). The CDR3 contains 17 residues. Trimming left V 1 base short and J 3 bases short, with 16 bases between. Germline loops: CDR1 SGHAT, CDR2 FQNNGV.

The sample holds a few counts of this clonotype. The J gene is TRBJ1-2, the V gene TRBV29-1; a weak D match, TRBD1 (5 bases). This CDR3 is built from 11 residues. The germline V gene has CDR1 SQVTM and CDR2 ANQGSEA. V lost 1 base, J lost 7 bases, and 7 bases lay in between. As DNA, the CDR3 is TGCAGCGTTGAAGGGACATTTGGCTACACCTTC. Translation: CSVEGTFGYTF. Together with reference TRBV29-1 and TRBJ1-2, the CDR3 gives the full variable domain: SAVISQKPSRDICQRGTSLTIQCQVDSQVTMMFWYRQQPGQSLTLIATANQGSEATYESGFVIDKFPISRPNLTFSTLTVSNMSPEDSSIYLCSVEGTFGYTFGSGTRLTVV.